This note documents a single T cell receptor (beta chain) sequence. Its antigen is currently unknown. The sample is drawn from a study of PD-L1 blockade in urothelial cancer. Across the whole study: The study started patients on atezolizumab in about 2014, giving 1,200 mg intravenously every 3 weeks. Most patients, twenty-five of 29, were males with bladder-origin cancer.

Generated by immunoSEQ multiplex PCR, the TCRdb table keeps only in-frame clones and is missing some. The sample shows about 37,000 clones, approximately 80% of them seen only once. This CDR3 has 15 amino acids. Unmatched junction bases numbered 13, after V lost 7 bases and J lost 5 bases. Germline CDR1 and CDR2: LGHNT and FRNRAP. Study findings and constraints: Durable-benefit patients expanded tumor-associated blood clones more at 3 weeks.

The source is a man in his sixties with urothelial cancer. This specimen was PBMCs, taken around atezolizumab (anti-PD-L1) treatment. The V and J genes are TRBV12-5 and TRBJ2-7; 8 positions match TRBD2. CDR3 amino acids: CASAPGGALFDEQYF. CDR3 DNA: TGTGCTAGTGCCCCCGGGGGGGCCCTGTTCGACGAGCAGTACTTC.